This T cell receptor beta chain was documented in a study of breast tumors, draining lymph nodes, adjacent tissues. The study, taken as a whole, reports: The lymph node origin of tumor T cells was framed as consistent with a hypothesis, not demonstrated.

The CDR3 sequence is 14 residues long. V was shortened by 0 bases and J by 7 bases, with 11 bases between the two germline ends. Germline V CDR1 and CDR2: SGDLS, YYNGEE. Each CDR3 protein gets one entry after TCRdb re-called the multiplex PCR reads with MiXCR. The sample has fewer than 85,000 distinct CDR3 sequences; about 21% are singletons. This clonotype was picked up many times. What it binds is not known. The lymph nodes were axillary draining lymph nodes from breast cancer patients. The sequence came from a female donor with breast cancer. Some clones in this sample may be carry-over from other donors' samples. The chain employs TRBV9 and TRBJ2-1; unclear D gene. Material: axillary lymph node tissue. For the CDR3, the DNA is TGTGCCAGCAGCGTAGCGGAAGTTGTAAATGAGCAGTTCTTC. Its translation is CASSVAEVVNEQFF.